One and the same sample provided the 3 T cell receptor beta chains below, sequenced in a study of cytomegalovirus exposure and HLA in healthy donors (dated by TCRdb to the late 2010s). The library was made by the immunoSEQ multiplex PCR assay. A mixture of 60 forward primers for TCR Vbeta segments and 13 reverse primers for TCR Jbeta segments was used in the multiplex PCR. As stored in TCRdb, this immuneACCESS dataset retains in-frame rearrangements with V and J assigned. A fraction of the clones does not appear; measured against another copy, unresolved V genes explain less than half of the discrepancy, and the remainder lacks a known reason. The sample profile shows around 130,000 clones; more than 75% of them were found once. The ten largest clones represent around 1.9% of the sample. The sample was PBMCs. These receptors were obtained from a man aged 40-55 years in good health and CMV-seronegative.

V and J are TRBV7-2 and TRBJ2-7; 9 bases agree with TRBD1. V was pared by 4 bases and J by 4 bases, with 8 bases of the junction left unmatched. The CDR3 extends over 15 amino acids. Germline assignment: CDR1 SGHTA and CDR2 FQGNSA. The CDR3 spells CASSYTGTGWYEQYF. CDR3 DNA sequence: TGTGCCAGCAGCTACACCGGGACAGGGTGGTACGAGCAGTACTTC.

In regard to this clone: A read error may account for a junction end that differs from germline. The V gene is TRBV4-1, the J gene TRBJ2-7; 7 bases are shared with TRBD1. The CDR3 has 14 residues. CDR1 is MGHRA, CDR2 YSYEKL, per germline. CDR3 amino acids: CASSQAPGQAPENF. The CDR3 DNA reads TGCGCCAGCAGCCAAGCCCCCGGACAGGCCCCGGAGAACTTC.

This clone was detected only once. The V call is TRBV6-1, the J call TRBJ2-4; TRBD2 matches 7 bases. Unmatched junction bases numbered 11, after V lost 0 bases and J lost 3 bases. The V gene's germline CDR1 is MNHNS and CDR2 SASEGT. This CDR3 is built from 18 residues. The CDR3, as DNA: TGTGCCAGCAGTGAAGCGGGGGGGAAGGGGATGGACAAAAACATTCAGTACTTC. Translating gives CASSEAGGKGMDKNIQYF.